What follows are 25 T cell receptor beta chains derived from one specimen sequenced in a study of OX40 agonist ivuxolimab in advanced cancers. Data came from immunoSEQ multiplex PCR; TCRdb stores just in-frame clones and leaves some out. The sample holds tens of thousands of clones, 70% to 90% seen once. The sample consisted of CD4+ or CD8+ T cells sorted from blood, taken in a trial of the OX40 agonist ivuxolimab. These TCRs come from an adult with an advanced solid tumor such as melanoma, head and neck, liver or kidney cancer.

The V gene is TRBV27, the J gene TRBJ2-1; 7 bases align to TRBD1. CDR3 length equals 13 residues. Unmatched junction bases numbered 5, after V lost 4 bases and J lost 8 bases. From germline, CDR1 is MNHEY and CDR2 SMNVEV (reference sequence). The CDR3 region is CASSSRGFDEQFF. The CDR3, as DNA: TGTGCCAGCAGTTCCAGGGGGTTCGATGAGCAGTTCTTC.

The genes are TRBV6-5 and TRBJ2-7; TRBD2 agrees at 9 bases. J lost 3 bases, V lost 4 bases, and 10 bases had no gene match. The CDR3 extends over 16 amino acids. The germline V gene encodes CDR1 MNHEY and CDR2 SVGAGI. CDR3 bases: TGTGCCAGCAGTTCTAGCGGGAACCCCTTGGGCTACGAGCAGTACTTC. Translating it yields CASSSSGNPLGYEQYF.

The CDR3 spells CASSLAHTEAFF. The CDR3 region has the DNA TGTGCCAGCAGCTTGGCGCACACTGAAGCTTTCTTT. The chain joins TRBV5-5 to TRBJ1-1; D is undetermined. CDR1 is SGHKS, CDR2 YYEKEE, per germline (reference sequence). V was cut by 0 bases and J by 3 bases, with 3 bases left in between. This CDR3 region has 12 residues.

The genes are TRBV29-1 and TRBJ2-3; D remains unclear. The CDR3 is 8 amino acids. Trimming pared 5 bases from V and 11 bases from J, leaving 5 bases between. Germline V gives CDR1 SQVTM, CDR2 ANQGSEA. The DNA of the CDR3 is TGCAGCGTTCATGGGCAGTATTTT. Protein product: CSVHGQYF.

The CDR3 loop is CASSRGYQETQYF. The CDR3 nucleotides are TGTGCCAGCAGCCGGGGGTACCAAGAGACCCAGTACTTC. The chain carries TRBV7-3 and TRBJ2-5; possibly TRBD2 for D (6 bases). The CDR3 is made up of 13 amino acids. V was trimmed by 5 bases and J by 0 bases, leaving 7 bases between them. Per the germline V gene, CDR1 is SGHTA and CDR2 is FQGTGA.

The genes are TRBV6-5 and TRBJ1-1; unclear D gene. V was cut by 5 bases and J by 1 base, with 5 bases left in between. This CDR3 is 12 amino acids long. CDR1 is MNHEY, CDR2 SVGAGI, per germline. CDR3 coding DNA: TGTGCCAGCAGTCAACAGAACACTGAAGCTTTCTTT. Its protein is CASSQQNTEAFF.

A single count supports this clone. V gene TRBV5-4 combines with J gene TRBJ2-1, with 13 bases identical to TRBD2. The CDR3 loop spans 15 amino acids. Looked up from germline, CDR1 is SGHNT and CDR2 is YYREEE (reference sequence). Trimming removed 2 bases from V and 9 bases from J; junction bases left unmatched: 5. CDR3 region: CASSLGGTSGVEQFF. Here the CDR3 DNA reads TGTGCCAGCAGCTTAGGGGGGACTAGCGGGGTTGAGCAGTTCTTC.

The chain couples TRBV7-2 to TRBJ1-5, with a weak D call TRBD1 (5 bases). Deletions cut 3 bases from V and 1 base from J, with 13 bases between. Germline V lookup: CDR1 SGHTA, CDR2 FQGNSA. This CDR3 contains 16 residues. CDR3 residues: CASSLVSQGSNQPQHF. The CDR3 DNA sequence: TGTGCCAGCAGCTTGGTGTCCCAGGGCAGCAATCAGCCCCAGCATTTT. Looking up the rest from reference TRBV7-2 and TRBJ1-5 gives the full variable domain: GAGVSQSPSNKVTEKGKDVELRCDPISGHTALYWYRQSLGQGLEFLIYFQGNSAPDKSGLPSDRFSAERTGGSVSTLTIQRTQQEDSAVYLCASSLVSQGSNQPQHFGDGTRLSIL.

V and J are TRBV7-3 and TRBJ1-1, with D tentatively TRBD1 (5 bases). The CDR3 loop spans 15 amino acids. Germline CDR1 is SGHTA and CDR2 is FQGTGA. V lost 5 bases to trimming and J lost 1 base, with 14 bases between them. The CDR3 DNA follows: TGTGCCAGCAGCCTAAGGGCTGGGGGGAACACTGAAGCTTTCTTT. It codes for CASSLRAGGNTEAFF.

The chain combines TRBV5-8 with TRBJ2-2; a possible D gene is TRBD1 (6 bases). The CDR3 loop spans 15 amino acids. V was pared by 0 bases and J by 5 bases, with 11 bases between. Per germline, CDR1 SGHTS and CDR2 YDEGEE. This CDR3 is CASSLVRGETGELFF. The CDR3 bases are TGTGCCAGCAGCTTGGTCAGGGGAGAAACCGGGGAGCTGTTTTTT. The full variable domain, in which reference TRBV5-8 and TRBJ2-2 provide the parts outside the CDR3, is EAGVTQSPTHLIKTRGQQATLRCSPISGHTSVYWYQQALGLGLQFLLWYDEGEERNRGNFPPRFSGRQFPNYSSELNVNALELEDSALYLCASSLVRGETGELFFGEGSRLTVL.

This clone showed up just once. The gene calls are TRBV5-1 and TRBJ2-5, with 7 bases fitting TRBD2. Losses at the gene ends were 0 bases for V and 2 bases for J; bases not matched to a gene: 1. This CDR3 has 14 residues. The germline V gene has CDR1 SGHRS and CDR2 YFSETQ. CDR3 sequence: CASSLGAGQETQYF. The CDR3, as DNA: TGCGCCAGCAGCTTGGGAGCGGGGCAAGAGACCCAGTACTTC.

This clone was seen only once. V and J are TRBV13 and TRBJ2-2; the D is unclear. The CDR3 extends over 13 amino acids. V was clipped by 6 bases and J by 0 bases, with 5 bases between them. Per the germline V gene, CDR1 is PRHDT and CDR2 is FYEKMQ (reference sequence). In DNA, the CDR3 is TGTGCCAGCAGAGTAGCGAACACCGGGGAGCTGTTTTTT. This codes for CASRVANTGELFF.

CDR3 residues: CASSLVSLGRGLSAGNTIYF. The CDR3 DNA reads TGTGCCAGCAGCTTAGTTAGCTTGGGCAGGGGGCTCTCTGCTGGAAACACCATATATTTT. The rearrangement links TRBV7-6 to TRBJ1-3; 8 nucleotides agree with TRBD1. CDR1 is SGHVS and CDR2 is FNYEAQ in the germline V gene. This CDR3 comprises 20 residues. J was trimmed by 2 bases and V by 1 base; bases with no gene match: 16.

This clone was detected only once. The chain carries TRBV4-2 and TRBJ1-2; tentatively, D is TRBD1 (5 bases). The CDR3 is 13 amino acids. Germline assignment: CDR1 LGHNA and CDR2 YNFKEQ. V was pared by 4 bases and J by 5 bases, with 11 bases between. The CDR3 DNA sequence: TGTGCCAGCAGCCCCCCGGGGGGGTATGGCTACACCTTC. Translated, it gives CASSPPGGYGYTF.

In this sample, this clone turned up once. This chain's CDR3 is CASSPRQGQDTQYF. The CDR3 DNA follows: TGTGCCAGCTCACCTCGACAGGGTCAAGATACGCAGTATTTT. The J gene is TRBJ2-3, the V gene TRBV18, with 7 bases fitting TRBD1. CDR1 is KGHSH and CDR2 is LQKENI in the germline V gene. There are 14 residues in the CDR3. V trimming: 3 bases; J trimming: 5 bases; junction bases outside the gene matches: 5.

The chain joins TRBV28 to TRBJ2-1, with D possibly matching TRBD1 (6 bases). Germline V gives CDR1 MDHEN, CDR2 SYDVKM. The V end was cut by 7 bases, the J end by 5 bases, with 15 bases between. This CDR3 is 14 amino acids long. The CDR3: CASIPGDRNNEQFF. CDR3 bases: TGTGCCAGCATTCCCGGCGACAGGAACAATGAGCAGTTCTTC.

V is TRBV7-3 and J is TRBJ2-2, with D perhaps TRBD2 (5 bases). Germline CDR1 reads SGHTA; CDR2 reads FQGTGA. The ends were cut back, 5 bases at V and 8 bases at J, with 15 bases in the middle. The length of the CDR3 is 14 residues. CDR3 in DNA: TGTGCCAGCAGCCCCCACTCGGGATCAGGGGAGCTGTTTTTT. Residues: CASSPHSGSGELFF.

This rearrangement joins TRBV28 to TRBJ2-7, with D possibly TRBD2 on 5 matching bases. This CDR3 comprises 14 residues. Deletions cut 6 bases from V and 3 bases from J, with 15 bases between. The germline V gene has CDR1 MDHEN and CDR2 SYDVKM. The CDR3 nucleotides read TGTGCCAGCAGCCCTAGAGGACTCCACTACGAGCAGTACTTC. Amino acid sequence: CASSPRGLHYEQYF.

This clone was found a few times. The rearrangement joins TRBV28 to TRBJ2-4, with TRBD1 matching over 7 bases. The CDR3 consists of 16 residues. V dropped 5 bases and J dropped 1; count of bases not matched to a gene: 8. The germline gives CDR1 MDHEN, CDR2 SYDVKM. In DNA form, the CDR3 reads TGTGCCAGCAGTCCCTCCGGGACAGTCGCCAAAAACATTCAGTACTTC. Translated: CASSPSGTVAKNIQYF.

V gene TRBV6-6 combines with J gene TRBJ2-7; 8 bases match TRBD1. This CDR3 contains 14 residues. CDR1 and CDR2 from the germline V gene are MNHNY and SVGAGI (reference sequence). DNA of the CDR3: TGTGCAGCAGTTACGCGTCAGGGGGCATGGGAGCAGTACTTC. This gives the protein CAAVTRQGAWEQYF.

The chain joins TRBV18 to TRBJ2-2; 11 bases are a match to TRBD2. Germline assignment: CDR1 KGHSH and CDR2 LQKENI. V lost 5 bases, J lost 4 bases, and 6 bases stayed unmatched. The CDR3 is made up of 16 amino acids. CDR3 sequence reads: CASSATSGSFTGELFF. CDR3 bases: TGTGCCAGCTCAGCAACTAGCGGGAGTTTCACCGGGGAGCTGTTTTTT.

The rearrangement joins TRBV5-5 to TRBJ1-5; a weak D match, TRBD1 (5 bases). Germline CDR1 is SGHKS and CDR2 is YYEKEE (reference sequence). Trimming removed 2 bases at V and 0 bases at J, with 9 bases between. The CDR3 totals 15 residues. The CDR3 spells CASSFEGTSNQPQHF. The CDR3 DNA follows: TGTGCCAGCAGCTTTGAGGGGACTAGCAATCAGCCCCAGCATTTT.

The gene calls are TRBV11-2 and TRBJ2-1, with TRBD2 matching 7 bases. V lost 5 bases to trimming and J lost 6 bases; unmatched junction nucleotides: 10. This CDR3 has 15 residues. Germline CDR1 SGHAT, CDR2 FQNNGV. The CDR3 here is CASSPRFGGSNEQFF. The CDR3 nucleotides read TGTGCCAGCAGCCCACGCTTTGGCGGGAGCAATGAGCAGTTCTTC.

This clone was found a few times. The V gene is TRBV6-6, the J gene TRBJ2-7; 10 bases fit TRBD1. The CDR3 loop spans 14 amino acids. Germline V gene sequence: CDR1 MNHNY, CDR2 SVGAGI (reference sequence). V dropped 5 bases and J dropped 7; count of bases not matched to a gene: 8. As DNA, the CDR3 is TGTGCCAGCAGTCCGGGACAGGGGATTTATGAGCAGTACTTC. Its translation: CASSPGQGIYEQYF.

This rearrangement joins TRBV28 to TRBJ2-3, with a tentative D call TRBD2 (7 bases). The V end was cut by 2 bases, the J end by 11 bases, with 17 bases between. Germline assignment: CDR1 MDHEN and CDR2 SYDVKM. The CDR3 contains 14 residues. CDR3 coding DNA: TGTGCCAGCAGTTTAACCCCCGGGGGAGGGGGGCAGTATTTT. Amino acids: CASSLTPGGGGQYF.